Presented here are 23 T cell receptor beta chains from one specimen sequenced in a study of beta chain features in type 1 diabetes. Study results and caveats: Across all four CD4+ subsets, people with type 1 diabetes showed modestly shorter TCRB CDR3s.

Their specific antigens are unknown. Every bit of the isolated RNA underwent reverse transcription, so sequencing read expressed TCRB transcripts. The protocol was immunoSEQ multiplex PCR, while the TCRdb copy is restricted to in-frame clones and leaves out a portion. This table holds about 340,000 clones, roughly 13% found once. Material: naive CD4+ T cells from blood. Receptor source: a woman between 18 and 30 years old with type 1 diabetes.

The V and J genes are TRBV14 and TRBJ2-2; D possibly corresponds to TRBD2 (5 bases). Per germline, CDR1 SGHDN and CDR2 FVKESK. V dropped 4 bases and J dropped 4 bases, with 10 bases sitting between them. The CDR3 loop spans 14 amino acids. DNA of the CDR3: TGTGCCAGCAGCCCCCAGGCGGGCACCGGGGAGCTGTTTTTT. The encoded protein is CASSPQAGTGELFF.

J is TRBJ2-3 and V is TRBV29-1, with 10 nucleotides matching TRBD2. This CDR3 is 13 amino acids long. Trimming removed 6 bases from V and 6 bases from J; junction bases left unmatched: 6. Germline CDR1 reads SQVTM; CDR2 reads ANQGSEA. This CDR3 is CSVGTSDSDTQYF. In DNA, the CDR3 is TGCAGCGTCGGGACTAGCGATTCCGATACGCAGTATTTT.

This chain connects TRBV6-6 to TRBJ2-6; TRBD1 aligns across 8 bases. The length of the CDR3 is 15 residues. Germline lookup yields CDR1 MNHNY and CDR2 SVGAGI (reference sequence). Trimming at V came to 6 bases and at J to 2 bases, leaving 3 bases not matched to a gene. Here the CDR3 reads CASRPQGAGANVLTF. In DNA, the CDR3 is TGTGCCAGCAGACCACAGGGGGCTGGGGCCAACGTCCTGACTTTC.

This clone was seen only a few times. CDR3 sequence (DNA): TGTGCCTGGAGTGCGATACGGACAGGGGGCGTTTCACCGAACACTGAAGCTTTCTTT. Its protein product is CAWSAIRTGGVSPNTEAFF. This chain joins TRBV30 and TRBJ1-1; 11 positions match TRBD1. The CDR3 has 19 residues. Germline assignment: CDR1 GTSNPN and CDR2 SVGIG (reference sequence). The V and J ends lost 1 base and 1 base, in that order; junction bases with no gene match: 14.

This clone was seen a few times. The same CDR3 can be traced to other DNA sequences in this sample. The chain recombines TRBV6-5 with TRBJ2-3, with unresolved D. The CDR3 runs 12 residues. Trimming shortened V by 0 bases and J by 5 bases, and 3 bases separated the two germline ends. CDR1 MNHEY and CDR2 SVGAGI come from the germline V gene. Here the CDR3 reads CASSYSRDTQYF. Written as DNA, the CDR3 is TGTGCCAGCAGTTACTCGAGAGATACGCAGTATTTT.

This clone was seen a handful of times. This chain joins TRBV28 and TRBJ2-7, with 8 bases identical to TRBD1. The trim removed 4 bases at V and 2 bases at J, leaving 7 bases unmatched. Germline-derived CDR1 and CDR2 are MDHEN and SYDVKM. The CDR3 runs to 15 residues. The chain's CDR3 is CASSSPGQAPYEQYF. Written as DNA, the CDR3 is TGTGCCAGCAGTTCCCCGGGACAGGCTCCCTACGAGCAGTACTTC.

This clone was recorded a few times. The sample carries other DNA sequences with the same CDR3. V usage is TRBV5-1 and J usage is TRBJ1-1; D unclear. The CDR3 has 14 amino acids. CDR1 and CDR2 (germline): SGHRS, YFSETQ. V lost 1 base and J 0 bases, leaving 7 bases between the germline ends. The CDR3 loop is CASSLTTVNTEAFF. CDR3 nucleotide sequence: TGCGCCAGCAGCTTGACTACCGTGAACACTGAAGCTTTCTTT. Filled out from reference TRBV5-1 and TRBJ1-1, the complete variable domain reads KAGVTQTPRYLIKTRGQQVTLSCSPISGHRSVSWYQQTPGQGLQFLFEYFSETQRNKGNFPGRFSGRQFSNSRSEMNVSTLELGDSALYLCASSLTTVNTEAFFGQGTRLTVV.

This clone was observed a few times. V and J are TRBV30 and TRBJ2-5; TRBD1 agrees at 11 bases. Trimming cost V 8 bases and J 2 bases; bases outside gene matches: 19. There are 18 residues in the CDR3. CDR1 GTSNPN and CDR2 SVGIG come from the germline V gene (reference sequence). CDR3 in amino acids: CAGEGQGVAGRSQETQYF. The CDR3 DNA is TGTGCCGGAGAGGGACAGGGGGTAGCGGGGAGATCACAAGAGACCCAGTACTTC. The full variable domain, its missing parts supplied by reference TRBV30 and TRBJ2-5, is SQTIHQWPATLVQPVGSPLSLECTVEGTSNPNLYWYRQAAGRGLQLLFYSVGIGQISSEVPQNLSASRPQDRQFILSSKKLLLSDSGFYLCAGEGQGVAGRSQETQYFGPGTRLLVL.

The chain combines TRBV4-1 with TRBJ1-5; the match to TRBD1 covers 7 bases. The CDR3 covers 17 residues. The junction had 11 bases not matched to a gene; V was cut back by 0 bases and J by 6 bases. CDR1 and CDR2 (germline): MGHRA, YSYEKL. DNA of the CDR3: TGCGCCAGCAGCCAAGAGACAGGGCGGAAGGGAAGTCAGCCCCAGCATTTT. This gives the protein CASSQETGRKGSQPQHF.

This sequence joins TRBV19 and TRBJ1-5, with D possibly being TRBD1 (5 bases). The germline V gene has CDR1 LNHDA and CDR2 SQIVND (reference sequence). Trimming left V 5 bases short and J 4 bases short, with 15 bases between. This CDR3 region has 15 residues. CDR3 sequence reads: CASSELHGGNQPQHF. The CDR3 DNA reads TGTGCCAGTAGTGAATTGCACGGGGGAAATCAGCCCCAGCATTTT.

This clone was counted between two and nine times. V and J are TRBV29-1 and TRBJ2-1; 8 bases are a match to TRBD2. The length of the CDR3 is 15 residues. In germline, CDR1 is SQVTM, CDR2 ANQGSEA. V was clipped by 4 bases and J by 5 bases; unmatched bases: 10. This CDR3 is CSVAPRLASNNEQFF. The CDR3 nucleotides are TGCAGCGTTGCCCCCCGACTAGCGAGCAACAATGAGCAGTTCTTC.

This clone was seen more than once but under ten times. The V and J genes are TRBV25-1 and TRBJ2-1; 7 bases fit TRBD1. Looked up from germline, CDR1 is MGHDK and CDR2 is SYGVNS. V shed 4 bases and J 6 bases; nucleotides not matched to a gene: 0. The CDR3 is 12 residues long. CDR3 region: CASSGTGNEQFF. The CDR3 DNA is TGTGCCAGCAGTGGGACAGGCAATGAGCAGTTCTTC.

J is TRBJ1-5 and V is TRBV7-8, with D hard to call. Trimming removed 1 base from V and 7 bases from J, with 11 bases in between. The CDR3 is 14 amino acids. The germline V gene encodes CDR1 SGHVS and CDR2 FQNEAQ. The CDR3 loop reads CASSLGGSRQPQHF. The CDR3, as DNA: TGTGCCAGCAGCTTAGGTGGCTCGAGGCAGCCCCAGCATTTT.

The CDR3 DNA reads TGTGCCAGCGTGACCGGGACAGGGAACTACGAGCAGTACTTC. Translating gives CASVTGTGNYEQYF. The rearrangement uses TRBV2 and TRBJ2-7; TRBD1 agrees at 9 bases. This CDR3 comprises 14 residues. V lost 8 bases, J lost 3 bases, and 8 bases stayed unmatched. Germline V gives CDR1 SNHLY, CDR2 FYNNEI.

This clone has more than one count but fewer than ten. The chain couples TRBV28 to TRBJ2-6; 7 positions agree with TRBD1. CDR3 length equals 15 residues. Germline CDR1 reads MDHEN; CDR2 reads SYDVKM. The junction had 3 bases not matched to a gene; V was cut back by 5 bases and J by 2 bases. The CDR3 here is CASSLDRAGANVLTF. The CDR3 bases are TGTGCCAGCAGTCTCGACAGGGCTGGGGCCAACGTCCTGACTTTC.

The chain's CDR3 is CASSQEIGVGTITGELFF. The CDR3 DNA reads TGCGCCAGCAGCCAAGAAATCGGAGTAGGGACTATCACCGGGGAGCTGTTTTTT. The chain couples TRBV4-3 to TRBJ2-2, with 7 bases that match TRBD2. V trimming: 0 bases; J trimming: 4 bases; junction bases outside the gene matches: 11. Germline V gives CDR1 LGHNA, CDR2 YSLEER. The CDR3 spans 18 residues.

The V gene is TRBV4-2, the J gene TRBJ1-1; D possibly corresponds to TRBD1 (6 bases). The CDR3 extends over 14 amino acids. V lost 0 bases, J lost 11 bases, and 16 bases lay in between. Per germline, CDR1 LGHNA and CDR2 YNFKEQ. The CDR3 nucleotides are TGTGCCAGCAGCCAAGATCTGATAGGGGGTTCTGCTTTCTTT. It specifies CASSQDLIGGSAFF.

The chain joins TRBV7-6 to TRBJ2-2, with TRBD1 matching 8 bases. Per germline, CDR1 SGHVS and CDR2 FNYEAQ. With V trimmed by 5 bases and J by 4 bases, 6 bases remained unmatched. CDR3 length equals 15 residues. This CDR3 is CASSTTGAGTGELFF. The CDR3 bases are TGTGCCAGCAGCACGACAGGGGCGGGCACCGGGGAGCTGTTTTTT.

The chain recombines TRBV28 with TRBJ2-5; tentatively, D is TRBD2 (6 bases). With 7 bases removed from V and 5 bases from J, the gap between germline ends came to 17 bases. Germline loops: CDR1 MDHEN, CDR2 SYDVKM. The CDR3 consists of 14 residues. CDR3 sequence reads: CASKRSGDDETQYF. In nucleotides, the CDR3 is TGTGCCAGCAAGAGGTCGGGAGATGATGAGACCCAGTACTTC.

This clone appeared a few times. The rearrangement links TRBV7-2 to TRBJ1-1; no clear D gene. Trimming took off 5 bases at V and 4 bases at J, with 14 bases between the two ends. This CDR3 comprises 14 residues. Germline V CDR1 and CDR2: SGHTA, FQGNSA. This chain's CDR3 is CASSPSQAVTEAFF. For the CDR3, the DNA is TGTGCCAGCAGCCCCTCGCAGGCCGTCACTGAAGCTTTCTTT.

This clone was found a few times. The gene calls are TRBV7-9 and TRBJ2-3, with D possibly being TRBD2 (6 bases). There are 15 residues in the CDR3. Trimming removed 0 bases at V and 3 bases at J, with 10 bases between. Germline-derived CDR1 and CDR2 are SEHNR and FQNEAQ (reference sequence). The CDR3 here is CASSLAGRETDTQYF. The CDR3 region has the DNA TGTGCCAGCAGCTTAGCAGGACGGGAGACAGATACGCAGTATTTT.

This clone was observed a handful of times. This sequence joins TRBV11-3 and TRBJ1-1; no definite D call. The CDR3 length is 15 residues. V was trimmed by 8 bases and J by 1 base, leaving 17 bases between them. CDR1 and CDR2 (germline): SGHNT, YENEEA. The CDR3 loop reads CASSRFTGRNTEAFF. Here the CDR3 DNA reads TGTGCCAGCTCTAGGTTTACGGGGAGGAACACTGAAGCTTTCTTT.

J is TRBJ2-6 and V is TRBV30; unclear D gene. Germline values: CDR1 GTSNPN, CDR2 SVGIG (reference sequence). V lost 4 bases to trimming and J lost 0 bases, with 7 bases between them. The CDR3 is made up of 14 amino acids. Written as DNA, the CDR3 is TGTGCCTGGACGAGGAGCTCTGGGGCCAACGTCCTGACTTTC. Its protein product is CAWTRSSGANVLTF.